This TCR beta chain was retrieved from a study of spatial heterogeneity in lung cancer. Study-wide background: Consistently, beta-chain sequences turned up in larger numbers than alpha-chain sequences did.

Documented time point: blood at routine non-recurrence follow-up after resection. The germline V gene encodes CDR1 LGHNA and CDR2 YSLEER. Trimming cost V 0 bases and J 3 bases, with 14 bases left between them. This CDR3 contains 17 residues. Each CDR3 protein gets one entry after TCRdb re-called the 5' RACE reads with MiXCR. The sample consists of about 94,000 distinct CDR3 sequences, approximately 19% of them appearing once. This clonotype was obtained from a male donor with early-stage non-small cell lung cancer. The sequenced sample was PBMCs, obtained at follow-up. J is TRBJ2-2 and V is TRBV4-3; perhaps TRBD2 as D (5 bases). CDR3 coding DNA: TGCGCCAGCAGCCAAGAGGAACTAGGCCCCTACACCGGGGAGCTGTTTTTT. It yields the protein CASSQEELGPYTGELFF.